This is a list of T cell receptor beta chains from one sample in a study of T cell changes during pregnancy in multiple sclerosis. Repertoires were generated with immunoSEQ multiplex PCR, while TCRdb's copy carries only in-frame clones and drops some. Of 28,000 or so clones listed, 85% to 90% are singletons. The sequenced sample was CD4+ T cells from peripheral blood mononuclear cells, obtained in the second trimester of pregnancy. Receptors were obtained from a female donor with multiple sclerosis, enrolled in a pregnancy study. CDR3s include the opening cysteine and the closing phenylalanine or tryptophan. The order of the fields is J gene, D gene, V gene, clone size, CDR3 DNA, CDR3 protein. The D gene is left open where the match is weak. Size is stated for part of the rows, as once, few or many counts, or as a class when the clone is expanded.

>TRBJ1-2|NA|TRBV11-1|NA
TGTGCCAGCAGCCCCGTTACAGGGATCGGCTACACCTTC
CASSPVTGIGYTF
>TRBJ1-2|TRBD1|TRBV5-6|NA
TGTGCCAGCAGAATGACAGGGGCTGGTGGCTACACCTTC
CASRMTGAGGYTF
>TRBJ1-1|TRBD1|TRBV30|NA
TGTGCCTGGGGTTCCGGGACAGGGAGCTCTGAAGCTTTCTTT
CAWGSGTGSSEAFF
>TRBJ1-3|NA|TRBV7-9|NA
TGTGCCAGCAGCTTAGGACTCCCTGGAAACACCATATATTTT
CASSLGLPGNTIYF
>TRBJ1-5|NA|TRBV18|NA
TGCGCCAGCTCACCAGCGGGTAGCAATCAGCCCCAGCATTTT
CASSPAGSNQPQHF
>TRBJ1-2|NA|TRBV5-4|NA
TGTGCCAGCAGCTTGGAAGGGGGTTACCAGGATGGCTACACCTTC
CASSLEGGYQDGYTF
>TRBJ2-7|NA|TRBV10-3|NA
TGTGCCATCAGTGAGCGGACAGCCGTCTACTTC
CAISERTAVYF
>TRBJ1-1|NA|TRBV18|few
TGTGCCAGCTTAGTGGGCAGTACGAACACTGAAGCTTTCTTT
CASLVGSTNTEAFF
>TRBJ1-3|TRBD1|TRBV10-3|NA
TGTGCCATCAGCTACTCGGGACAGCTGAACTCTGGAAACACCATATATTTT
CAISYSGQLNSGNTIYF
>TRBJ2-7|NA|TRBV28|NA
TGTGCCACCTCCAACAGGGATTCCTACGAGCAGTACTTC
CATSNRDSYEQYF
>TRBJ2-5|TRBD1|TRBV4-3|NA
TGCGCCAGCAGCCCGAGGACAGGGCGGACCCAGTACTTC
CASSPRTGRTQYF
>TRBJ1-6|TRBD1|TRBV29-1|once
TGCAGCGTTGGGGGACAGGGGAATTCACCCCTCCACTTT
CSVGGQGNSPLHF
>TRBJ2-3|NA|TRBV5-4|NA
TGTGCCAGCACCGTAAGTCCGGTCGCCGGAGATACGCAGTATTTT
CASTVSPVAGDTQYF
>TRBJ2-5|NA|TRBV7-9|NA
TGTGCCAGCACCCACTCCTTGGAGGGCAGAGAGACCCAGTACTTC
CASTHSLEGRETQYF
>TRBJ1-2|NA|TRBV5-1|NA
TGCGCCAGCAGCTTCGGGGGGCTCGGCTATGGCTACACCTTC
CASSFGGLGYGYTF
>TRBJ1-3|NA|TRBV7-8|NA
TGTGCCAGCAGCTTTAGGGACACGAGCTCTGGAAACACCATATATTTT
CASSFRDTSSGNTIYF
>TRBJ2-1|TRBD2|TRBV28|NA
TGTGCCAGCAGTTTGCCGGGGGGGGGCATCAATGAGCAGTTCTTC
CASSLPGGGINEQFF
>TRBJ1-6|TRBD1|TRBV5-4|NA
TGTGCCAGCAGCTTGGAACAGGGGAATTCACCCCTCCACTTT
CASSLEQGNSPLHF
>TRBJ2-5|TRBD2|TRBV2|NA
TGTGCCAGCAGTGACGGACTAGCGGGGGGGGAGACCCAGTACTTC
CASSDGLAGGETQYF
>TRBJ1-2|TRBD1|TRBV5-5|NA
TGTGCCAGCAGCCCCACGACAGGGCCCTACTATGGCTACACCTTC
CASSPTTGPYYGYTF
>TRBJ2-1|NA|TRBV7-3|NA
TGTGCCAGCAGCTTAAAAAGACAGGAGGATGAGCAGTTCTTC
CASSLKRQEDEQFF
>TRBJ2-7|NA|TRBV6-1|NA
TGTGCCGGAGGGCGTGGCTACGAGCAGTACTTC
CAGGRGYEQYF
>TRBJ2-3|TRBD2|TRBV2|NA
TGTGCCAGCTCGCGGGGGGAGGGCACAGATACGCAGTATTTT
CASSRGEGTDTQYF
>TRBJ2-1|TRBD1|TRBV7-3|NA
TGTGCCAGCAGCTTAAAAGGGGGACAGTTTGAGCAGTTCTTC
CASSLKGGQFEQFF
>TRBJ2-1|TRBD2|TRBV19|once
TGTGCCAGTAGTATGGCTAGCGGGGTTCGGAATGAGCAGTTCTTC
CASSMASGVRNEQFF
>TRBJ2-5|TRBD2|TRBV7-2|NA
TGTGCCAGCAGCTTAGGGGTCCAGCGGGGGTTACAAGAGACCCAGTACTTC
CASSLGVQRGLQETQYF
>TRBJ1-2|TRBD1|TRBV6-6|NA
TGTGCCAGCAGTTACTCGGGGGACAGGGGCTATGGCTACACCTTC
CASSYSGDRGYGYTF
>TRBJ1-2|NA|TRBV7-2|NA
TGTGCCAGCAGCTTAGGTGGGGGGGCGCGCTATGGCTACACCTTC
CASSLGGGARYGYTF
>TRBJ1-4|NA|TRBV4-1|NA
TGCGCCAGCAGCCCGGCAGGGGCCCTTAATGAAAAACTGTTTTTT
CASSPAGALNEKLFF
>TRBJ2-5|NA|TRBV10-3|NA
TGTGCCATCAGTGAGCGGGGGACTTCAAAGGAGACCCAGTACTTC
CAISERGTSKETQYF
>TRBJ1-1|NA|TRBV30|few
TGTGCCTGGAGTGTACAAGTGAACACTGAAGCTTTCTTT
CAWSVQVNTEAFF
>TRBJ1-2|NA|TRBV29-1|NA
TGCAGCGTTCAGGGTAACTATGGCTACACCTTC
CSVQGNYGYTF
>TRBJ1-1|TRBD1|TRBV18|few
TGTGCCAGCTCACCTCTAACAGGGGCCGTGAACACTGAAGCTTTCTTT
CASSPLTGAVNTEAFF
>TRBJ1-5|NA|TRBV10-2|NA
TGCGCCAGCAGTGATGCGGGGTGGCGTCAGCCCCAGCATTTT
CASSDAGWRQPQHF
>TRBJ1-2|NA|TRBV5-6|once
TGTGCCAGCAGCTCGGGAACCTATGGCTACACCTTC
CASSSGTYGYTF
>TRBJ1-3|NA|TRBV5-4|NA
TGTGCCAGCAGCTTGGTAGCTAGCAACTCTGGAAACACCATATATTTT
CASSLVASNSGNTIYF
>TRBJ2-3|TRBD2|TRBV6-5|few
TGTGCCAGCAGTTCAGCGGGGAGCCCAGATACGCAGTATTTT
CASSSAGSPDTQYF
>TRBJ2-7|TRBD2|TRBV7-2|NA
TGTGCCAGCAGCTTAAGCGGGGGGGCCTACGAGCAGTACTTC
CASSLSGGAYEQYF